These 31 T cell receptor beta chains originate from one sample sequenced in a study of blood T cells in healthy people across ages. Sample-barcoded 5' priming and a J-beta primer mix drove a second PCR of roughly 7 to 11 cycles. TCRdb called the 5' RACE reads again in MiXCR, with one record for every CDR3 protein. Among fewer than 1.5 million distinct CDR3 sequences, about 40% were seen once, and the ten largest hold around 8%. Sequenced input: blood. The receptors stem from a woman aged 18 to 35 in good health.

CDR3 nucleotides: TGTGCCAGCAGCAAACGGTCAGGGGTCCACGAGCAGTACTTC. Amino acid sequence: CASSKRSGVHEQYF. This chain joins TRBV21-1 and TRBJ2-7; the table's D call, TRBD1, was not checked against the DNA. TRBV21-1 is described as a pseudogene. CDR3 length: 14 amino acids.

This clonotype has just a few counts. The CDR3 loop is CAISVNGRETDTQYF. The CDR3 nucleotides read TGTGCCATCAGTGTGAACGGGAGGGAGACAGATACGCAGTATTTT. The J gene is TRBJ2-3, the V gene TRBV10-3, with 8 positions matching TRBD2. Germline CDR1 ENHRY, CDR2 SYGVKD. This CDR3 spans 15 amino acids. Trimming took 4 bases from V and 3 from J; bases not matched to a gene: 6.

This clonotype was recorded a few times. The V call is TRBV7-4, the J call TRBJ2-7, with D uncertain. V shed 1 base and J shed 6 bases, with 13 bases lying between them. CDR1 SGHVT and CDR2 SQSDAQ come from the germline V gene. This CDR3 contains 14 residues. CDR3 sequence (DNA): TGTGCCAGCAGCTTAGGACAAGCTGGGATCGAGCAGTACTTC. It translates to CASSLGQAGIEQYF.

The CDR3 loop reads CASSIDFLQGSLPQPQHF. CDR3 nucleotide sequence: TGTGCCAGTAGTATTGATTTCCTACAGGGAAGCCTACCTCAGCCCCAGCATTTT. This rearrangement joins TRBV19 to TRBJ1-5, with D maybe TRBD1 (6 bases). The CDR3 sequence is 18 residues long. V was trimmed by 3 bases and J by 6 bases, leaving 24 bases between them. Germline V gene lookup returns CDR1 LNHDA and CDR2 SQIVND (reference sequence).

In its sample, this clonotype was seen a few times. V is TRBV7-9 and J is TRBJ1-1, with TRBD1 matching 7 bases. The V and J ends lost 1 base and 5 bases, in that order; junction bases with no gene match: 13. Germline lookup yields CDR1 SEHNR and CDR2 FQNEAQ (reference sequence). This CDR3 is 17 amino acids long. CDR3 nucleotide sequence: TGTGCCAGCAGCTTAGATCATGGGGTGACAGGGCGTACTGAAGCTTTCTTT. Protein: CASSLDHGVTGRTEAFF.

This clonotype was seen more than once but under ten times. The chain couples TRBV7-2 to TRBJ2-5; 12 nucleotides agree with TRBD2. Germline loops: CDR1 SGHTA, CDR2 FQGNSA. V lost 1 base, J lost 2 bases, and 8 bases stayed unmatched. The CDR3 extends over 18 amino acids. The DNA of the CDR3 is TGTGCCAGCAGCTTAGTTGGTCTAGCGGGAGGGGGTCAAGAGACCCAGTACTTC. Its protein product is CASSLVGLAGGGQETQYF. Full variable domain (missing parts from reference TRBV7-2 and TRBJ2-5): GAGVSQSPSNKVTEKGKDVELRCDPISGHTALYWYRQSLGQGLEFLIYFQGNSAPDKSGLPSDRFSAERTGGSVSTLTIQRTQQEDSAVYLCASSLVGLAGGGQETQYFGPGTRLLVL.

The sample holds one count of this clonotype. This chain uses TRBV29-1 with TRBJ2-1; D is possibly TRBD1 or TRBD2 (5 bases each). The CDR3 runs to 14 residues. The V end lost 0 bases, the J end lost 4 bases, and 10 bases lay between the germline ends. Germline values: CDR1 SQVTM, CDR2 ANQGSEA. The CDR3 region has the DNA TGCAGCGTTGAAGAGGGGTGGGGGTACAATGAGCAGTTCTTC. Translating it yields CSVEEGWGYNEQFF.

The DNA of the CDR3 is TGTGCCAGCAGTTTTGGCAGGGACAACACTGAAGCTTTCTTT. This sequence encodes CASSFGRDNTEAFF. The chain combines TRBV12-3 or TRBV12-4 with TRBJ1-1; possible D gene TRBD1, 5 bases. Deletions cut 3 bases from V and 2 bases from J, with 10 bases between. The CDR3 has 14 amino acids.

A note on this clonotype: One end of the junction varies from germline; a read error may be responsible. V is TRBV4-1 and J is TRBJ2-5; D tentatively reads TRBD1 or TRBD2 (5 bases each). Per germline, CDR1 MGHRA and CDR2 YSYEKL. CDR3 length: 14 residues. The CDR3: CTSSQVGDQETQYF. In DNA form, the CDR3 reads TGCACCAGCAGCCAAGTGGGGGACCAAGAGACCCAGTACTTC.

CDR3 in amino acids: CASSPRREVNTEAFF. The CDR3, as DNA: TGTGCCAGCAGCCCCCGACGGGAAGTGAACACTGAAGCTTTCTTT. The rearrangement uses TRBV11-2 and TRBJ1-1, with D unresolved. This CDR3 contains 15 residues. The ends were cut back, 5 bases at V and 0 bases at J, with 13 bases in the middle. Germline V lookup: CDR1 SGHAT, CDR2 FQNNGV.

The CDR3 reads CSARDTGMAYNEQYF. The CDR3 DNA is TGCAGTGCTAGAGATACCGGGATGGCCTACAATGAGCAGTACTTC. The chain combines TRBV20-1 with TRBJ2-1; D is perhaps TRBD2 (5 bases). Gene TRBJ2-7 matches the end of the DNA better, so the J call may be wrong. In germline, CDR1 is DFQATT, CDR2 SNEGSKA (reference sequence). The CDR3 is made up of 15 amino acids.

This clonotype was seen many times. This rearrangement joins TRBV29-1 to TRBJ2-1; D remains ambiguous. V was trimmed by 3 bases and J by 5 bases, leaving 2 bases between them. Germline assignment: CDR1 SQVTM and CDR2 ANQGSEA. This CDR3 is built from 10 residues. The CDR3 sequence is CSVEDNEQFF. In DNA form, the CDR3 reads TGCAGCGTTGAGGACAATGAGCAGTTCTTC.

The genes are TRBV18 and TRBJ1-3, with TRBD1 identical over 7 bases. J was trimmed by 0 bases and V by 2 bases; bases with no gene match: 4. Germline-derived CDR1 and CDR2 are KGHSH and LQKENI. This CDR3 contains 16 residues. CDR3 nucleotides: TGTGCCAGCTCACCAAACCGGGACAGCTCTGGAAACACCATATATTTT. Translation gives CASSPNRDSSGNTIYF.

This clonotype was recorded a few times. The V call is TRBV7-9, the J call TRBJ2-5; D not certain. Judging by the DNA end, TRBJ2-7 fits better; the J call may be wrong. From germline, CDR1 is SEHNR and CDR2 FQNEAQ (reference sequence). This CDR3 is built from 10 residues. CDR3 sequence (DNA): TGTGCCAGCAGCTCTTGCGAGCAGTACTTC. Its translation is CASSSCEQYF.

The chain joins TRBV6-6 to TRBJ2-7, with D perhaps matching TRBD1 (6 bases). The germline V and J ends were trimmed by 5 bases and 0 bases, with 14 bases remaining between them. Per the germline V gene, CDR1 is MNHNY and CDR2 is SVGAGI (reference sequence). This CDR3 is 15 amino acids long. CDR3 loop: CASSPTRGISYEQYF. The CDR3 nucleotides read TGTGCCAGCAGTCCAACAAGGGGGATCTCCTACGAGCAGTACTTC.

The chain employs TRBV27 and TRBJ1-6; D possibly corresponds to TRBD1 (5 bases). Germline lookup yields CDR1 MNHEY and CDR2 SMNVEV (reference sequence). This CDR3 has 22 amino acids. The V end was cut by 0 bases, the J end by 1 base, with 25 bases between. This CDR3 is CASSLSTARGPREESYNSPLHF. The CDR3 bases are TGTGCCAGCAGTTTATCGACAGCTAGGGGACCCAGGGAGGAATCCTATAATTCACCCCTCCACTTT.

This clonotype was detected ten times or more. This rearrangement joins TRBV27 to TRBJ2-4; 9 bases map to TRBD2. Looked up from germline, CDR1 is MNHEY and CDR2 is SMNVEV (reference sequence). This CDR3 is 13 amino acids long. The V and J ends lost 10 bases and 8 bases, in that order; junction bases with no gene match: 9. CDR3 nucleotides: TGTGCCACCAGAGCTAGCGGGGATGACATTCAGTACTTC. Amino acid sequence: CATRASGDDIQYF.

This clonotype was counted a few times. DNA of the CDR3: TGTGCCAGCAGGATACTTGACAGCGGGAACTATGGCTACACCTTC. This gives the protein CASRILDSGNYGYTF. The chain recombines TRBV21-1 with TRBJ1-2. TRBV21-1 is tagged as a pseudogene. This CDR3 spans 15 amino acids.

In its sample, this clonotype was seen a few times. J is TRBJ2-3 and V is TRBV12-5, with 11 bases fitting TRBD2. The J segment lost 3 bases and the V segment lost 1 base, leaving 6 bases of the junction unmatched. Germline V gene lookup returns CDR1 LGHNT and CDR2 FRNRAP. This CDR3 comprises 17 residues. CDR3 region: CASGLGGLAGVTDTQYF. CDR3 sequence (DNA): TGTGCTAGTGGTTTGGGCGGACTAGCGGGTGTTACAGATACGCAGTATTTT.

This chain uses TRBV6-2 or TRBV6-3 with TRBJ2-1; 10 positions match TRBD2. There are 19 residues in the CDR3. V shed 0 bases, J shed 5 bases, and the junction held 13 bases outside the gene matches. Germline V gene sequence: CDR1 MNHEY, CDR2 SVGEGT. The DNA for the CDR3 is TGTGCCAGCAGTTACTCAAGCGGGAGGGCCATACTGGCCAACAATGAGCAGTTCTTC. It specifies CASSYSSGRAILANNEQFF.

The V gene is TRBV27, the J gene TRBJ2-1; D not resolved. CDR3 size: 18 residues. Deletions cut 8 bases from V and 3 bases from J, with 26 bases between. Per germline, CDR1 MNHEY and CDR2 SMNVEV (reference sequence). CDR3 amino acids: CASRVKLVGALNYNEQFF. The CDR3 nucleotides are TGTGCCAGCCGCGTCAAATTGGTTGGAGCGCTCAACTACAATGAGCAGTTCTTC.

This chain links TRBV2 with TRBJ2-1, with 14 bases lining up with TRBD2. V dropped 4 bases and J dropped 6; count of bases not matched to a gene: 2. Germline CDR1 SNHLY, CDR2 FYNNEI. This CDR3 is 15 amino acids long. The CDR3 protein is CASSVTSGGGNEQFF. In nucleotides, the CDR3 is TGTGCCAGCAGTGTGACTAGCGGGGGGGGCAATGAGCAGTTCTTC.

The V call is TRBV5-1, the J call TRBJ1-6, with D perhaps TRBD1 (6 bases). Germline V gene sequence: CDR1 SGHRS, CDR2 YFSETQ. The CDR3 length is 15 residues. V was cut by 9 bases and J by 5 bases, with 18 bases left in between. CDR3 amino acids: CATRVAGVNNSPLHF. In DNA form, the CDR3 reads TGCGCCACCAGGGTCGCAGGGGTCAATAATTCACCCCTCCACTTT. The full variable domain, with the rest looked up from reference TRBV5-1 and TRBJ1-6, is KAGVTQTPRYLIKTRGQQVTLSCSPISGHRSVSWYQQTPGQGLQFLFEYFSETQRNKGNFPGRFSGRQFSNSRSEMNVSTLELGDSALYLCATRVAGVNNSPLHFGNGTRLTVT.

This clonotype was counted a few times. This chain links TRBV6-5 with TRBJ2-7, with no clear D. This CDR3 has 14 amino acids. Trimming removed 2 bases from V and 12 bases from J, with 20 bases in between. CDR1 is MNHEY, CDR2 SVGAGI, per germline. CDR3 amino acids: CASSYGLFDPYLYF. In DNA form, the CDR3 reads TGTGCCAGCAGTTACGGATTATTTGACCCTTATCTGTACTTC.

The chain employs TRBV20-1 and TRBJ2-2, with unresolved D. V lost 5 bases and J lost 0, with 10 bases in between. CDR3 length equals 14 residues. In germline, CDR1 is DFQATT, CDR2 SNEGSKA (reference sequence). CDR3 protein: CSADRVANTGELFF. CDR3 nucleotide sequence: TGCAGTGCTGATAGGGTGGCGAACACCGGGGAGCTGTTTTTT.

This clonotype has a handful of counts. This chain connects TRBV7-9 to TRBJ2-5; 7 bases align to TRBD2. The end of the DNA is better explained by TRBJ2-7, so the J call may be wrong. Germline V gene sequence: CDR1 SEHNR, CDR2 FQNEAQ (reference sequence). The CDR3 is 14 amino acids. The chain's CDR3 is CASSPSGIIYEQYF. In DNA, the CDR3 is TGTGCCAGCAGCCCAAGCGGGATAATCTACGAGCAGTACTTC.

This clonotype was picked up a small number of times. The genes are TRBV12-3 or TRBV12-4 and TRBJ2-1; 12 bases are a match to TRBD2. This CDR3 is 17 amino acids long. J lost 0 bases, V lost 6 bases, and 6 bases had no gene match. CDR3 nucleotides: TGTGCCAGCAGGGCCGGGACTAGCGGGTTCTCCTACAATGAGCAGTTCTTC. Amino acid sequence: CASRAGTSGFSYNEQFF.

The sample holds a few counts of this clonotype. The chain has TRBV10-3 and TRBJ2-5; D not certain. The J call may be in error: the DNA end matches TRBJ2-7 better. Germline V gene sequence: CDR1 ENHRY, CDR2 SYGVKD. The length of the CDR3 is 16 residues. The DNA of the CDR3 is TGTGCCATCAGTGAGTCGTCCCTCGGCGGCAGATACGAGCAGTACTTC. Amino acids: CAISESSLGGRYEQYF.

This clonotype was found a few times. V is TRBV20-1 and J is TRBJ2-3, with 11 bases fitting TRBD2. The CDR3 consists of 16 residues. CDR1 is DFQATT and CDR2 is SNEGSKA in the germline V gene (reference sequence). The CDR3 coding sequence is TGCAGCCCTCCACCCCTTAGCGGGGGGGCTGCAGATACGCAGTATTTT. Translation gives CSPPPLSGGAADTQYF.

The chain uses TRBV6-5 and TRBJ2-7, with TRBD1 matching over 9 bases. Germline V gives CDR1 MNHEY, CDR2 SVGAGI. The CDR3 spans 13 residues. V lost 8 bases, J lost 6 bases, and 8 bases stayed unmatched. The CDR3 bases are TGTGCCAGCTGGGCGGGACAGGGTGGCGAGCAGTACTTC. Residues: CASWAGQGGEQYF.

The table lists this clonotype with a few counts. Here the CDR3 reads CASTFQGQGGETQYF. The CDR3 DNA reads TGTGCCAGCACTTTTCAAGGACAGGGCGGAGAGACCCAGTACTTC. V usage is TRBV2 and J usage is TRBJ2-5; 8 bases fit TRBD1. V dropped 7 bases and J dropped 4; count of bases not matched to a gene: 11. Germline CDR1 is SNHLY and CDR2 is FYNNEI. This CDR3 has 15 amino acids.